The sequence of this T cell receptor (beta chain) was determined in a study of cytomegalovirus exposure and HLA in healthy donors. General observations from the study: Among TCR beta chains of equal frequency, HLA-associated ones were more clonally expanded in a later analysis. For TCR beta chains, V- and J-gene trimming was later linked to a missense DCLRE1C variant.

Germline V gene lookup returns CDR1 MGHDK and CDR2 SYGVNS. V lost 7 bases, J lost 5 bases, and 19 bases stayed unmatched. CDR3 length: 17 residues. PCR was performed using 60 Vbeta and 13 Jbeta primers. Original processing notes: Later work found roughly 80 million unique TCR beta chains, with about 10 million shared. Clones were read by immunoSEQ multiplex PCR, and TCRdb kept only the in-frame ones, dropping some. V, J and clone size derive from that table, while D and trimming were established from the DNA sequence. The table records approximately 160,000 clones, 68% of them present only once. About this clone itself: Its antigen is undetermined.

The genes are TRBV25-1 and TRBJ2-7, with 8 bases lining up with TRBD2. What was sequenced was PBMCs. The TCR originated in a woman aged 18 to 35 in good health and CMV-seropositive. The CDR3 loop reads CASMTPWVAGQRNEQYF. The CDR3 DNA follows: TGTGCCAGCATGACCCCGTGGGTAGCGGGGCAGCGAAACGAGCAGTACTTC.